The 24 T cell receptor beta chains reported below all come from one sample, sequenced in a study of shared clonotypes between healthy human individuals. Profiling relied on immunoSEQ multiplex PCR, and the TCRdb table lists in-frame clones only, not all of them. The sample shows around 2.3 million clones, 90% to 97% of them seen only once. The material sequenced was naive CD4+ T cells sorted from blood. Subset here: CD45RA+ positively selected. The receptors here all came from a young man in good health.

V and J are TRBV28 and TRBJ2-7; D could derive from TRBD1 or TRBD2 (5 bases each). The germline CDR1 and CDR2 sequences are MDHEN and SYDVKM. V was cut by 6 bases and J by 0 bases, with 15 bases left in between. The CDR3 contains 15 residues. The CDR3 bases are TGTGCCAGCAGAGCACTGGGGGTACTCTCCTACGAGCAGTACTTC. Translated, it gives CASRALGVLSYEQYF.

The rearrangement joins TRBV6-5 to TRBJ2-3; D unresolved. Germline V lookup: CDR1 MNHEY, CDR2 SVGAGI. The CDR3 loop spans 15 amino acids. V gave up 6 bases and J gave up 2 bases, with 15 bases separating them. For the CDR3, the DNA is TGTGCCAGCAGAAAGGGAAGGGATCTCACAGATACGCAGTATTTT. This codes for CASRKGRDLTDTQYF.

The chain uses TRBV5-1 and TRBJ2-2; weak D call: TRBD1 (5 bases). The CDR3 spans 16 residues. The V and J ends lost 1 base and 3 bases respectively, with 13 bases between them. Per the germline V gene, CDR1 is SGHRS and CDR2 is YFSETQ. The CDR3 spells CASSLRKTVDTGELFF. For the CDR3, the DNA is TGCGCCAGCAGCTTGAGGAAGACAGTGGACACCGGGGAGCTGTTTTTT.

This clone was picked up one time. The CDR3 coding sequence is TGTGCCAGCCGTCTCAGCAGCTCCAGCGGGGAGCTGTTTTTT. This translates into CASRLSSSSGELFF. This chain uses TRBV6-5 with TRBJ2-2; unclear D gene. Trimming shortened V by 8 bases and J by 7 bases, and 17 bases separated the two germline ends. The CDR3 totals 14 residues. Germline CDR1 reads MNHEY; CDR2 reads SVGAGI.

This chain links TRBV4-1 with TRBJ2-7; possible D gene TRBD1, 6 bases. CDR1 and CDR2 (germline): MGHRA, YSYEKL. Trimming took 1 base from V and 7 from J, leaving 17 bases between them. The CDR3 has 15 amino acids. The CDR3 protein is CASSQALDSWSEQYF. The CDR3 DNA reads TGCGCCAGCAGCCAAGCCTTGGACAGTTGGTCGGAGCAGTACTTC.

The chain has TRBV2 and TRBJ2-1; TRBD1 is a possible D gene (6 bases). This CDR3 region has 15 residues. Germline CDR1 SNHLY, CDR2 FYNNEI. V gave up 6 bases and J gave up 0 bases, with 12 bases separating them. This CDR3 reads CASRDTGISYNEQFF. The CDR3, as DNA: TGTGCCAGCAGAGATACAGGGATCTCCTACAATGAGCAGTTCTTC.

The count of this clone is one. In DNA, the CDR3 is TGTGCCTGGAGTCGGGAACAGGGGGGAGGCTACACCTTC. This sequence encodes CAWSREQGGGYTF. The V and J genes are TRBV30 and TRBJ1-2, with TRBD1 matching over 8 bases. Germline V gene sequence: CDR1 GTSNPN, CDR2 SVGIG (reference sequence). CDR3 size: 13 residues. With V trimmed by 2 bases and J by 8 bases, 7 bases remained unmatched. The complete variable domain, with remaining parts taken from reference TRBV30 and TRBJ1-2, reads SQTIHQWPATLVQPVGSPLSLECTVEGTSNPNLYWYRQAAGRGLQLLFYSVGIGQISSEVPQNLSASRPQDRQFILSSKKLLLSDSGFYLCAWSREQGGGYTFGSGTRLTVV.

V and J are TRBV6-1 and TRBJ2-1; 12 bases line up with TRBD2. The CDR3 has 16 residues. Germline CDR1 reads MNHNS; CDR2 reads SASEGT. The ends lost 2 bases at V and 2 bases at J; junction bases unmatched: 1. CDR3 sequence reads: CASSEWTSGTYNEQFF. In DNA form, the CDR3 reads TGTGCCAGCAGTGAATGGACTAGCGGGACCTACAATGAGCAGTTCTTC.

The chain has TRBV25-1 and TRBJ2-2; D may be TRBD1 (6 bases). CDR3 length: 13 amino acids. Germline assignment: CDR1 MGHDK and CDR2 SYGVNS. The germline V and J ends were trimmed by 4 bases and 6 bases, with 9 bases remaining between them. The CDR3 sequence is CASSAQGAGELFF. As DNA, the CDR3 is TGTGCCAGCAGTGCACAGGGAGCCGGGGAGCTGTTTTTT.

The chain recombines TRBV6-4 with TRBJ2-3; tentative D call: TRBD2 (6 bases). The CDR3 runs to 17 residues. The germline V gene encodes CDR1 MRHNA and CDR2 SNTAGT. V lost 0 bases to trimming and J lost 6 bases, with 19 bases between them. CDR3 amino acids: CASSDSIHGRGPDTQYF. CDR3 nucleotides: TGTGCCAGCAGTGACTCGATTCACGGGAGAGGGCCGGATACGCAGTATTTT.

CDR3 protein: CASSGSLGQNYGYTF. In DNA form, the CDR3 reads TGTGCCAGCAGCGGAAGCCTGGGACAGAACTATGGCTACACCTTC. J is TRBJ1-2 and V is TRBV7-9; the match to TRBD1 covers 7 bases. J gave up 2 bases and V 5 bases, and 8 bases lay outside the gene matches. Germline lookup yields CDR1 SEHNR and CDR2 FQNEAQ (reference sequence). The CDR3 covers 15 residues.

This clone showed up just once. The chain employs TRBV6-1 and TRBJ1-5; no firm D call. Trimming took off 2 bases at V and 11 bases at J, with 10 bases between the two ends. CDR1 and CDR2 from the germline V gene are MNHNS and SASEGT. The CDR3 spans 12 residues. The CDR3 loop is CASSESGVAQHF. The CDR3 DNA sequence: TGTGCCAGCAGTGAAAGCGGGGTCGCCCAGCATTTT.

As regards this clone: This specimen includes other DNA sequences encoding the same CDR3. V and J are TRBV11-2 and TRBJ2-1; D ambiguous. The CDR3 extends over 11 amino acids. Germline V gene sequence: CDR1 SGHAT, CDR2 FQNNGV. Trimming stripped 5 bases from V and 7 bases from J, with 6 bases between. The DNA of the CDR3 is TGTGCCAGCAGCCCGTTAAATGAGCAGTTCTTC. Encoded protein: CASSPLNEQFF.

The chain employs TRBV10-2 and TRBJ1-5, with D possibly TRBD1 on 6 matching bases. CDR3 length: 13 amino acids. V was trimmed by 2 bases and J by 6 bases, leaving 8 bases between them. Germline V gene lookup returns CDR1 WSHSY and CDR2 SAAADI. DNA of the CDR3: TGCGCCAGCAGTGAGACAGGGAGTCAGCCCCAGCATTTT. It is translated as CASSETGSQPQHF.

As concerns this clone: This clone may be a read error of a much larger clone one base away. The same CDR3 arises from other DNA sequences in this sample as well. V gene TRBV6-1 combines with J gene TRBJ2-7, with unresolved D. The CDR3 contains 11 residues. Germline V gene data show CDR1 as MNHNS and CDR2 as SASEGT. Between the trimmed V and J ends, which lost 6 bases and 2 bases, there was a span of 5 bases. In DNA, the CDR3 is TGTGCCAGCAGCTCGACCTACGAGCAGTACTTC. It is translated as CASSSTYEQYF.

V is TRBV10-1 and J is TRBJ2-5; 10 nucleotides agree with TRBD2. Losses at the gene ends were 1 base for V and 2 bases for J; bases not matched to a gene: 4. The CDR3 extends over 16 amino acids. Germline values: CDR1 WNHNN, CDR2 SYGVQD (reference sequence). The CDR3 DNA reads TGCGCCAGCAGTGAGTTATTAGCGGGGGGACAAGAGACCCAGTACTTC. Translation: CASSELLAGGQETQYF.

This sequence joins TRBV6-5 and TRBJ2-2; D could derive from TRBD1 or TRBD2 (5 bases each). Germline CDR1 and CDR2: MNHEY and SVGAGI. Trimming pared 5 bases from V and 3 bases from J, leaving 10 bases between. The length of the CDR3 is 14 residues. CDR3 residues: CASSTGPDTGELFF. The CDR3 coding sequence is TGTGCCAGCAGTACGGGACCGGACACCGGGGAGCTGTTTTTT.

The CDR3 sequence: CASSIGGGTSTDTQYF. The CDR3 DNA follows: TGTGCCAGTAGTATAGGAGGGGGCACTAGCACAGATACGCAGTATTTT. V and J are TRBV19 and TRBJ2-3, with 7 bases identical to TRBD1. CDR1 is LNHDA, CDR2 SQIVND, per germline (reference sequence). CDR3 length equals 16 residues. After removal of 1 base from V and 0 bases from J, the junction contained 4 bases not matched to a gene.

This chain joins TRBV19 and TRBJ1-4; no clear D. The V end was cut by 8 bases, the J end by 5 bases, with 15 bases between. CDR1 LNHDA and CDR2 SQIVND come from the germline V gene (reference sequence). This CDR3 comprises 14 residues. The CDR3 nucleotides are TGTGCCAGTCGCCCGGTCCTGCAAAATGAAAAACTGTTTTTT. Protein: CASRPVLQNEKLFF.

The CDR3 DNA reads TGCGCCAGCAGCTTGACATCCATGAACACCGGGGAGCTGTTTTTT. It is translated as CASSLTSMNTGELFF. This chain connects TRBV5-1 to TRBJ2-2; D is ambiguous. V was shortened by 1 base and J by 1 base, with 8 bases between the two germline ends. This CDR3 has 15 amino acids. The germline CDR1 and CDR2 sequences are SGHRS and YFSETQ.

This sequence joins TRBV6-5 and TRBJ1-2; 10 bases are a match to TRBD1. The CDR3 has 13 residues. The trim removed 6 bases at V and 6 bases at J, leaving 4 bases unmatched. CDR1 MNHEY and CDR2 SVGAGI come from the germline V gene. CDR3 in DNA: TGTGCCAGCAGAAGACAGGGGGCGCATGGCTACACCTTC. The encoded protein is CASRRQGAHGYTF.

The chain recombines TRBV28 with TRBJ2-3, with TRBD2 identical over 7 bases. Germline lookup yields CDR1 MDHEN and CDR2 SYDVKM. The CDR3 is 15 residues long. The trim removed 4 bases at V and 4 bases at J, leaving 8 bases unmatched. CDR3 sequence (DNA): TGTGCCAGCAGTTCCTCCAGCGGGAAGGCAGATACGCAGTATTTT. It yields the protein CASSSSSGKADTQYF.

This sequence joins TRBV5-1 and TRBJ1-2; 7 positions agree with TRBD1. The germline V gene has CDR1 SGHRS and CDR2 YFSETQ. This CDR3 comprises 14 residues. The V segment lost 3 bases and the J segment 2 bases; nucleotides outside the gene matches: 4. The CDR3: CASSYDRENYGYTF. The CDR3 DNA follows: TGCGCCAGCAGCTACGACAGGGAAAACTATGGCTACACCTTC.

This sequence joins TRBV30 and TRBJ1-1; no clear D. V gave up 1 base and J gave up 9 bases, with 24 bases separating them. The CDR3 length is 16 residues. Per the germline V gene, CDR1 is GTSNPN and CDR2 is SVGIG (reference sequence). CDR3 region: CAWSEEADFKIRKAFF. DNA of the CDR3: TGTGCCTGGAGTGAAGAGGCAGACTTCAAAATTCGGAAAGCTTTCTTT.